A single sample is the source of the 2 T cell receptor beta chains below, sequenced in a study of T cell responses to AZD1222 COVID-19 vaccine. Sequenced by immunoSEQ multiplex PCR; TCRdb stores in-frame clones only, minus some. Of 100,000 to 150,000 clones detected, approximately 90% appear once; the ten largest clones hold 1.3% to 1.5%. This specimen was peripheral blood, taken on day 0 of AZD1222 vaccination. These receptors were collected from an adult in good health.

The chain carries TRBV10-3 and TRBJ2-5, with D possibly matching TRBD2 (5 bases). The CDR3 is 18 residues long. Germline CDR1 reads ENHRY; CDR2 reads SYGVKD. Between the trimmed V and J ends, which lost 0 bases and 5 bases, there was a span of 22 bases. CDR3 DNA: TGTGCCATCAGTGAGTCGTGGCGGTACGGACGGGGTGTTGAGACCCAGTACTTC. It is translated as CAISESWRYGRGVETQYF.

The V gene is TRBV29-1, the J gene TRBJ2-5, with a tentative D call TRBD2 (6 bases). CDR3 length equals 15 residues. Looked up from germline, CDR1 is SQVTM and CDR2 is ANQGSEA. The V gene lost 6 bases and the J gene lost 5 bases, with 22 bases spanning the gap. CDR3: CSVAPRGVGRETQYF. The CDR3 DNA sequence: TGCAGCGTCGCACCACGCGGGGTGGGGCGCGAGACCCAGTACTTC.